This is a list of T cell receptor beta chains from one sample in a study of T cell responses to AZD1222 COVID-19 vaccine. This table comes from immunoSEQ multiplex PCR, and its TCRdb copy is limited to in-frame clones, with some not included. The table includes about 120,000 clones, 88% detected once. The source material was peripheral blood, sampled on day 0 of AZD1222 vaccination. The receptor set was obtained from an adult in good health. The CDR3 runs from the conserved cysteine through the conserved F or W. Fields, in order: clone size, V gene, D gene, J gene, CDR3 DNA, CDR3 protein. D genes are given only for firm matches. Clone size appears in some rows only: once, few, many, or a class for an expanded clone.

>NA|TRBV5-1|NA|TRBJ1-4
TGCGCCAGCAAAGAGGGGCTAAATGAAAAACTGTTTTTT
CASKEGLNEKLFF
>NA|TRBV24-1|NA|TRBJ1-2
TGTGCCACCAGTGGAAGGGGCTATGGCTACACCTTC
CATSGRGYGYTF
>NA|TRBV4-1|TRBD2|TRBJ2-5
TGCGCCAGCAGCCGCCTTACTAGCGGGCCCCCAGAGACCCAGTACTTC
CASSRLTSGPPETQYF
>once|TRBV5-1|NA|TRBJ2-1
TGCGCCAGCAGCCCCTTAAACAGCCACAATGAGCAGTTCTTC
CASSPLNSHNEQFF
>NA|TRBV7-8|TRBD1|TRBJ2-1
TGTGCCAGCAGCCTATATCCGGGACAGGGAGTGGGTCTCCGCAATGAGCAGTTCTTC
CASSLYPGQGVGLRNEQFF
>NA|TRBV5-1|NA|TRBJ1-5
TGCGCCAGCAGTCCAGATAGCAATCAGCCCCAGCATTTT
CASSPDSNQPQHF
>NA|TRBV7-8|NA|TRBJ2-1
TGTGCCAGCAGCTTACGGATGACCTACAATGAGCAGTTCTTC
CASSLRMTYNEQFF
>NA|TRBV12-2|NA|TRBJ1-6
TGTGCAAGTCGCTTCTCGAGTAGCTCCTATAATTCACCCCTCCACTTT
CASRFSSSSYNSPLHF
>NA|TRBV13|NA|TRBJ2-7
TGTGCCAGCAGCTCCCCGGGGGGCGCCTACGAGCAGTACTTC
CASSSPGGAYEQYF
>few|TRBV5-4|TRBD2|TRBJ2-3
TGTGCCAGCAGCTTGCGACTAGCGGGAGGCCCCACAGATACGCAGTATTTT
CASSLRLAGGPTDTQYF
>NA|TRBV19|TRBD1|TRBJ1-3
TGTGCCAGCGGACAGGGCGGTGGAAACACCATATATTTT
CASGQGGGNTIYF
>NA|TRBV2|NA|TRBJ1-6
TGTGCCAGCGTCCCATTCCGCTATAATTCACCCCTCCACTTT
CASVPFRYNSPLHF
>few|TRBV5-1|NA|TRBJ2-5
TGCGCCAGCAGCTTAGGACAGATACAAGAGACCCAGTACTTC
CASSLGQIQETQYF
>NA|TRBV4-3|NA|TRBJ1-1
TGCGCCAGCAGCCGAAAACCCGACACAACCATGAACACTGAAGCTTTCTTT
CASSRKPDTTMNTEAFF
>NA|TRBV7-2|NA|TRBJ1-3
TGTGCCAGCAGCTTACGACGGGGGGTTCGGACCATATATTTT
CASSLRRGVRTIYF
>NA|TRBV4-2|NA|TRBJ2-3
TGTGCCAGCAGCCAAGATCTGCAGAGCACAGATACGCAGTATTTT
CASSQDLQSTDTQYF
>NA|TRBV28|TRBD1|TRBJ1-2
TGTGCCAGCAGTTTGGTGGACAGGGGGCCGGGCTATGGCTACACCTTC
CASSLVDRGPGYGYTF
>NA|TRBV5-1|TRBD2|TRBJ2-1
TGCGCCAGCAGCTCCTCATTACTAGCGGGGGGGCTCACCATCGACAATGAGCAGTTCTTC
CASSSSLLAGGLTIDNEQFF
>NA|TRBV11-2|TRBD1|TRBJ1-2
TGTGCCAGCAGCGTCGACAGGGGATATGGCTACACCTTC
CASSVDRGYGYTF
>NA|TRBV11-3|NA|TRBJ2-2
TGTGCCAGCAGCTTAGCCCTTCGTGCAGCGCCGAACACCGGGGAGCTGTTTTTT
CASSLALRAAPNTGELFF
>NA|TRBV7-9|NA|TRBJ1-1
TGTGCCAGCAGCTATGCCGGGCCCACGAACACTGAAGCTTTCTTT
CASSYAGPTNTEAFF
>NA|TRBV7-2|NA|TRBJ1-5
TGTGCCAGCAGCTTCATACAGGATCAGCCCCAGCATTTT
CASSFIQDQPQHF
>once|TRBV5-5|TRBD1|TRBJ2-2
TGTGCCAGCAGTTCCCCGGGACAGGGAGTTACCGGGGAGCTGTTTTTT
CASSSPGQGVTGELFF
>NA|TRBV27|TRBD2|TRBJ2-3
TGTGCCAGCAGTCTAGCGGGAGGCCCCGATACGCAGTATTTT
CASSLAGGPDTQYF
>NA|TRBV5-5|NA|TRBJ1-4
TGTGCCAGCAGCGGAGGGACGAAAGTCGGTGAAAAACTGTTTTTT
CASSGGTKVGEKLFF
>once|TRBV18|TRBD1|TRBJ2-5
TGTGCCAGCTTCTCGGGACAGGGTCCGGAGACCCAGTACTTC
CASFSGQGPETQYF
>few|TRBV7-9|NA|TRBJ2-1
TGTGCCAGCAGCTTGGCTTATGAGCAGTTCTTC
CASSLAYEQFF
>NA|TRBV24-1|TRBD1|TRBJ1-5
TGTGCCACCAACCTCCGGGACAGGGTTTCTCAGCCCCAGCATTTT
CATNLRDRVSQPQHF
>NA|TRBV6-5|TRBD1|TRBJ2-7
TGTGCCAGCAGGGACAGGGGGAACTACGAGCAGTACTTC
CASRDRGNYEQYF
>NA|TRBV5-4|NA|TRBJ1-3
TGTGCCAGCAGCCCTGAGGTACTCTCTGGAAACACCATATATTTT
CASSPEVLSGNTIYF
>NA|TRBV2|NA|TRBJ1-1
TGTGCCAGCAGTGAAGGCTTGGGGGCTGAAGCTTTCTTT
CASSEGLGAEAFF
>NA|TRBV18|NA|TRBJ1-2
TGTGCCAGCTCACCACAGGGCGACTATGGCTACACCTTC
CASSPQGDYGYTF
>NA|TRBV7-8|TRBD1|TRBJ1-1
TGTGCCAGCAGCCGAGGGGGGAGACAGGGTGTGAACACTGAAGCTTTCTTT
CASSRGGRQGVNTEAFF
>NA|TRBV28|NA|TRBJ1-1
TGTGCCAGCAGGGTGGGTTATACTGAAGCTTTCTTT
CASRVGYTEAFF
>NA|TRBV5-1|TRBD2|TRBJ2-3
TGCGCCAGCAGCCCGGGTGCGGCGGGAGAAGATACGCAGTATTTT
CASSPGAAGEDTQYF
>NA|TRBV7-9|NA|TRBJ2-7
TGTGCCGTCACCCCCGGGGACGTCCTCTACGAGCAGTACTTC
CAVTPGDVLYEQYF
>NA|TRBV18|NA|TRBJ1-2
TGTGCCAGCTCACCACCCAGGGCTGACTACACCTTC
CASSPPRADYTF
>NA|TRBV5-1|TRBD2|TRBJ2-3
TGCGCCAGCAGCATGACTAGCGGGGGGCCCCCGGATACGCAGTATTTT
CASSMTSGGPPDTQYF
>once|TRBV5-4|NA|TRBJ1-5
TGTGCCAGCAGCCTGGATGGGGGCGGCAATCAGCCCCAGCATTTT
CASSLDGGGNQPQHF
>NA|TRBV6-1|NA|TRBJ1-3
TGTGCCAGCAGTGAACGCGGCCGCTCTGGAAACACCATATATTTT
CASSERGRSGNTIYF
>NA|TRBV9|TRBD1|TRBJ1-2
TGTGCCAGCAGCGTAGTTTCGACAGGGGATGGCTACACCTTC
CASSVVSTGDGYTF
>NA|TRBV14|NA|TRBJ2-1
TGTGCCAGCAGCCAAGAAGGGACTCCTCCCTACAATGAGCAGTTCTTC
CASSQEGTPPYNEQFF
>NA|TRBV11-2|NA|TRBJ2-5
TGTGCCAGCAGCTCCGGGTTCCAAGAGACCCAGTACTTC
CASSSGFQETQYF
>NA|TRBV27|NA|TRBJ1-4
TGTGCCAGCAGTTTAATGGCAGCAACTAATGAAAAACTGTTTTTT
CASSLMAATNEKLFF
>once|TRBV11-2|NA|TRBJ1-6
TGTGCCAGCAGCCCAAACAGGGATTCACCCCTCCACTTT
CASSPNRDSPLHF
>NA|TRBV18|NA|TRBJ1-5
TGTGCCAGCTCAGACACTCAGGGCCATCAGCCCCAGCATTTT
CASSDTQGHQPQHF
>NA|TRBV6-5|NA|TRBJ2-7
TGTGCCAGCAGTTACTCCTGGGGAACCTACGAGCAGTACTTC
CASSYSWGTYEQYF
>NA|TRBV30|TRBD1|TRBJ2-5
TGTGCCTGGAGTGTCCCTTCCGGGACAGGGAAGACCCAGTACTTC
CAWSVPSGTGKTQYF
>NA|TRBV5-5|NA|TRBJ1-1
TGTGCCAGCAGCTTGGGGCCCAACACTGAAGCTTTCTTT
CASSLGPNTEAFF
>NA|TRBV18|TRBD1|TRBJ1-1
TGTGCCAGCTCACCGAGGACAGGGGGGAACACTGAAGCTTTCTTT
CASSPRTGGNTEAFF
>NA|TRBV10-3|TRBD1|TRBJ1-2
TGTGCCATCACCGAAGGGCAGGGGGCCTATGGCTACACCTTC
CAITEGQGAYGYTF
>NA|TRBV7-8|NA|TRBJ2-7
TGTGCCAGCAGCCATACCTACGAGCAGTACTTC
CASSHTYEQYF
>NA|TRBV7-3|TRBD1|TRBJ1-6
TGTGCCAGCAGCCAATCCGGGACAGTTAATTCACCCCTCCACTTT
CASSQSGTVNSPLHF
>NA|TRBV7-8|NA|TRBJ1-6
TGTGCCAGCAGCTTACACGGATATAATTCACCCCTCCACTTT
CASSLHGYNSPLHF
>NA|TRBV6-5|NA|TRBJ2-7
TGTGCCAGCCGCTTCGCGGAGGGCCGGGAGCAGTACTTC
CASRFAEGREQYF